This T cell receptor (beta chain) derives from a study of blood T cell repertoires in COVID-19. For the study at large: PBMCs, B-cell-depleted T cells, or T cells provided the cDNA or gDNA that made up the material.

TCRdb's table, derived via immunoSEQ multiplex PCR, lists solely in-frame clones and lacks some. The sample contains under 300,000 clones, around 91% of which appear only once. Cohort allocation depended upon clinical history that participants reported. CDR3 length: 14 amino acids. CDR1 and CDR2 from the germline V gene are LNHDA and SQIVND (reference sequence). V was cut by 7 bases and J by 1 base, with 10 bases left in between. The sequence derives from a woman under 30 who had recovered from COVID-19. Sequences were obtained from PBMCs or T cells enriched from blood (not recorded which). The chain recombines TRBV19 with TRBJ2-2, with TRBD2 as a possible D gene (5 bases). CDR3 sequence reads: CASMTGKNTGELFF. The DNA of the CDR3 is TGTGCCAGTATGACGGGAAAGAACACCGGGGAGCTGTTTTTT.